This T cell receptor (beta chain) appears in the sequencing data of a study of cytomegalovirus exposure and HLA in healthy donors. This CDR3 region has 15 residues. V shed 7 bases and J 6 bases; nucleotides not matched to a gene: 11. Germline loops: CDR1 LNHDA, CDR2 SQIVND (reference sequence). Regarding the study as a whole: It was reportedly the case that the classifier diagnosed cytomegalovirus status with high specificity and sensitivity. Rare sequences made up most TCRs, while some public TCRs were found in many donors.

Measured with immunoSEQ multiplex PCR; TCRdb has only the in-frame clones, and not every one. This table holds about 160,000 clones, 88% found once. As concerns this clone: Its cognate antigen is unknown.

This receptor was identified in a man younger than 30 in good health and CMV-seronegative. The material sequenced was PBMCs. The chain recombines TRBV19 with TRBJ1-5, with 8 bases that match TRBD1. The CDR3 spells CASNMGRGQGQPQHF. The CDR3 DNA is TGTGCCAGTAACATGGGCAGGGGGCAGGGTCAGCCCCAGCATTTT.